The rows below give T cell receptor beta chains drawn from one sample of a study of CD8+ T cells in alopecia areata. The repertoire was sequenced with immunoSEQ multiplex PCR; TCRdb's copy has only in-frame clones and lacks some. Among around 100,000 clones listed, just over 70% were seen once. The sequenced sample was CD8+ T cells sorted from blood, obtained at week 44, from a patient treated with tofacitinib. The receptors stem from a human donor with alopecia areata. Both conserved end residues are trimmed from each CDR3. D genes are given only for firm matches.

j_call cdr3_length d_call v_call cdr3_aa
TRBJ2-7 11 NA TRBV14 ASSQDPIDEQY
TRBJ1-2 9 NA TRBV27 ASSSGYGYT
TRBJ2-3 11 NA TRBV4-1 ASSQVASDTQY
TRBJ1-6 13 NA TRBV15 ATSVHRDVNSPLH
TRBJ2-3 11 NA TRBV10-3 AVGDQDLDTQY
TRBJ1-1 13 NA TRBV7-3 ASSPTPGQNTEAF
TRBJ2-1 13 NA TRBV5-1 ASSSLAVRGDEQF
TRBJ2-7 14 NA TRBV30 AWRASDGGWAYEQY
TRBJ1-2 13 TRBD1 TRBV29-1 SVEDIGQANYGYT
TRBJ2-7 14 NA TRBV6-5 ASSYSRAVGSYEQY
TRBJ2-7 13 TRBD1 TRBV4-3 ASSQDKRTGYEQY
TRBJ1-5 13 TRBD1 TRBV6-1 ASRPDRGDNQPQH
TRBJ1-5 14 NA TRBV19 ASTPQTGASNQPQH
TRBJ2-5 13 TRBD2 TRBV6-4 ASSENSGQQETQY
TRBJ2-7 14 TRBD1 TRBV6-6 ASSYQHRGPDYEQY
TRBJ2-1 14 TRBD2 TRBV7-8 ASSPRTSGGANEQF
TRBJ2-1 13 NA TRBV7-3 ASSLNRDFYNEQF
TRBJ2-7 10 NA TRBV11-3 ASSSRTWEQY
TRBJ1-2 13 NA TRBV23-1 ASSHCRRPDYGYT
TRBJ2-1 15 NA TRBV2 ASSELVGVTSYNEQF
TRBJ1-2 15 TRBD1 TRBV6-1 ASSAQPGQGVNYGYT
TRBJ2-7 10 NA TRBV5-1 ASNFEGNEQY
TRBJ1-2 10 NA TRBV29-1 SVPGAGSGYT
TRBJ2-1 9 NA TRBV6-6 ASSLRGEQF
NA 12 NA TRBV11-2 ASSLAPGTYEQY
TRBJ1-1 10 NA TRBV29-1 SGQQGNTEAF
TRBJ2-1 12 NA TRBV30 AWSVSGAYNEQF
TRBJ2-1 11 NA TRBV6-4 ATSSEVYNEQF
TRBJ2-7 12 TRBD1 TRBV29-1 SVQGAPLNYEQY
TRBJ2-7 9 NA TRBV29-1 SVEDRWEQY
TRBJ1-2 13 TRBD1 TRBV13 ASSYGTGKVYGYT
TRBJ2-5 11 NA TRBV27 ASSLGRWETQY
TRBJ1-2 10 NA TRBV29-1 SVDGTKGGYT
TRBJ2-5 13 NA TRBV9 ASSVTGGTQATQY
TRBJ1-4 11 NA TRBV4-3 ASSQDDREKLF
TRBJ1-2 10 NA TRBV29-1 SVERGVYGYT
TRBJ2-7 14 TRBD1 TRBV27 ASLSIRQGLTYEQY
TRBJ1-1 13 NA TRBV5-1 ASSVTGTLNTEAF
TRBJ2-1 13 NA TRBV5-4 ASSVTRGSYNEQF
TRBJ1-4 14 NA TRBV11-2 ASSPRPAGSAEKLF
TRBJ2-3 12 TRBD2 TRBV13 ASSLGRGSDTQY
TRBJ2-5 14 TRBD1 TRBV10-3 AISPKPQTGEETQY
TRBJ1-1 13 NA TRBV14 ASSLPFVGFPEAF
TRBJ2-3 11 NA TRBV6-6 ASSYSRVDTQY
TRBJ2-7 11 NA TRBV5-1 ASSFSTGNEQY
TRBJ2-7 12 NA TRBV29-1 SAFGVGDSYEQY
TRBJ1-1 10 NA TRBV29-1 SVVGGRREAF
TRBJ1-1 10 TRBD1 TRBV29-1 SATPGGTEAF
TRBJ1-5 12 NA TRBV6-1 ASSDHLSNQPQH
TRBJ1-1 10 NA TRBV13 ASSLEAEEAF
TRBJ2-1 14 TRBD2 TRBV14 ASSLRRGESYNEQF
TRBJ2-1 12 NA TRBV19 ASSILTGTGEQF
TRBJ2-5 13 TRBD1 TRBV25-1 ASSDPTGVGETQY